Listed below are T cell receptor beta chains from one sample, sequenced in a study of blood T cell repertoires in COVID-19. TCRdb's table, derived via immunoSEQ multiplex PCR, lists solely in-frame clones and lacks some. The sample has 200,000 or so clones, under 90% seen once. The sample consisted of peripheral blood. Receptors were obtained from a man older than 75 with acute or convalescent COVID-19. CDR3s include the opening cysteine and the closing phenylalanine or tryptophan. A D gene is named only where the DNA matches it firmly. Expanded clones are given a class, and other clones once, few, many or no size at all.

TRBJ2-2 | TRBD1 | NA | TRBV6-5 | TGTGCCAGCAGAGCCGGGACAGGGGGTGACGGGGAGCTGTTTTTT | CASRAGTGGDGELFF
TRBJ2-1 | NA | NA | TRBV2 | TGTGCCAGCAGTGATATCTACAATGAGCAGTTCTTC | CASSDIYNEQFF
TRBJ2-3 | TRBD2 | once | TRBV24-1 | TGTGCCACCAGTGATTTAGGACTAGCGGGGAGCACAGATACGCAGTATTTT | CATSDLGLAGSTDTQYF
TRBJ1-4 | NA | NA | TRBV19 | TGTGCCAGTAGTTCCTCGGGGGGGACTAATGAAAAACTGTTTTTT | CASSSSGGTNEKLFF
TRBJ2-3 | NA | once | TRBV27 | TGTGCCAGCAGTTTTATGGACAGAGAGACGCAGTATTTT | CASSFMDRETQYF
TRBJ2-1 | NA | NA | TRBV12-3/TRBV12-4 | TGTGCCAGCGGGCAAAGGTACAATGAGCAGTTCTTC | CASGQRYNEQFF
TRBJ1-5 | TRBD1 | NA | TRBV30 | TGTGCCTGGAGTGGGGGACAGGGCGGTCAGCCCCAGCATTTT | CAWSGGQGGQPQHF
TRBJ1-1 | NA | NA | TRBV6-6 | TGTGCCAGCAGTTACCCGACCCCTCAGGAGCGGGCTTTCTTT | CASSYPTPQERAFF
TRBJ1-2 | TRBD1 | NA | TRBV19 | TGTGCCAGTAGTACTAACAGGGGACCCTATGGCTACACCTTC | CASSTNRGPYGYTF
TRBJ1-1 | TRBD1 | NA | TRBV14 | TGTGCCAGCAGCCAACAACAGGGGATCACTGAAGCTTTCTTT | CASSQQQGITEAFF
TRBJ2-5 | NA | NA | TRBV20-1 | TGCAGTGGGAGGTACCAAGAGACCCAGTACTTC | CSGRYQETQYF
TRBJ1-1 | NA | once | TRBV3-1/TRBV3-2 | TGTGCCAGCAGCCCCCTCCCGGGGGTGAGTAACACTGAAGCTTTCTTT | CASSPLPGVSNTEAFF
TRBJ2-1 | TRBD2 | NA | TRBV4-2 | TGTGCCAGCAGCCAAGAGGCTAGGACTAGCGGGAGGAATGAGCAGTTCTTC | CASSQEARTSGRNEQFF
TRBJ2-5 | TRBD1 | NA | TRBV4-1 | TGCGCCAGCAGCCAAGGACAGGGAAACGTCGAGACCCAGTACTTC | CASSQGQGNVETQYF
TRBJ1-6 | TRBD1 | few | TRBV11-1 | TGTGCCAGCAGCGGACCACAGGGGGCGGGTAATTCACCCCTCCACTTT | CASSGPQGAGNSPLHF
TRBJ2-7 | TRBD2 | few | TRBV7-2 | TGTGCCAGCAGCTTAGCTGGGGGGACTAGCGGCTACGAGCAGTACTTC | CASSLAGGTSGYEQYF
TRBJ2-3 | TRBD2 | NA | TRBV7-2 | TGTGCCAGCAGATCGGGGCTAGCGGGAGCCACAGATACGCAGTATTTT | CASRSGLAGATDTQYF
TRBJ2-7 | TRBD2 | NA | TRBV7-8 | TGTGCCAGCAGCCCGAGCGGGAGAGGGGGAAGCTCCTACGAGCAGTACTTC | CASSPSGRGGSSYEQYF
TRBJ1-3 | NA | NA | TRBV28 | TGTGCCAGCAGTGCGGTCAACACCATATATTTT | CASSAVNTIYF
TRBJ2-3 | NA | NA | TRBV6-5 | TGTGCCAGCAGTTGGGAGATGGGAGATACGCAGTATTTT | CASSWEMGDTQYF
TRBJ2-7 | TRBD2 | NA | TRBV5-5 | TGTGCCAGCAGCTTAACCGGGACTACCTACGAGCAGTACTTC | CASSLTGTTYEQYF
TRBJ1-6 | TRBD1 | NA | TRBV19 | TGTGCCAGTAAGGAACAGGGGACATATAATTCACCCCTCCACTTT | CASKEQGTYNSPLHF
TRBJ2-2 | NA | once | TRBV7-9 | TGTGCCAGCAGCTGGATTACAGGGACCTGGGAGCTGTTTTTT | CASSWITGTWELFF
TRBJ2-3 | TRBD1 | NA | TRBV6-1 | TGTGCCAGCAGTGAAGGTGGACAGGGTGGAGATACGCAGTATTTT | CASSEGGQGGDTQYF
TRBJ1-1 | TRBD1 | NA | TRBV10-3 | TGTGCCATCAGCCCGGACAGGGTAATGAACACTGAAGCTTTCTTT | CAISPDRVMNTEAFF
TRBJ2-1 | TRBD2 | NA | TRBV6-5 | TGTGCCAGCATTCCCGGGACTAGCGGACCGGCGCAGTTCTTC | CASIPGTSGPAQFF
TRBJ1-1 | NA | NA | TRBV11-3 | TGTGCCAGCAGGAGCATCGGTCACCCTGAAGCTTTCTTT | CASRSIGHPEAFF
TRBJ2-1 | TRBD2 | NA | TRBV2 | TGTGCCAGCAGGGGCCGGACTAGCGGGTTTACCTACAATGAGCAGTTCTTC | CASRGRTSGFTYNEQFF
TRBJ2-1 | TRBD2 | NA | TRBV18 | TGTGCCAGCTCACCACCGACTGGGACTAGCGGAACTTACAATGAGCAGTTCTTC | CASSPPTGTSGTYNEQFF
TRBJ1-5 | NA | NA | TRBV29-1 | TGCAGCGTTGTCGAGGCTAAAGGCAATCAGCCCCAGCATTTT | CSVVEAKGNQPQHF
TRBJ2-2 | NA | NA | TRBV28 | TGTGCCAGCAGTTTGACAGGAGTGAACACCGGGGAGCTGTTTTTT | CASSLTGVNTGELFF
TRBJ2-1 | TRBD2 | NA | TRBV4-1 | TGCGCCAGCAGCCAGCCCGGGACTAGCGGTTACAATGAGCAGTTCTTC | CASSQPGTSGYNEQFF
TRBJ2-3 | TRBD2 | NA | TRBV13 | TGTGCCAGCAGCCGTAGCGGGAGGAATGCAGATACGCAGTATTTT | CASSRSGRNADTQYF
TRBJ1-5 | NA | NA | TRBV19 | TGTGCCAGTAGCCAAGACTTCCTGCCCCAGCATTTT | CASSQDFLPQHF
TRBJ2-1 | TRBD2 | NA | TRBV25-1 | TGTGCCAGCAGTGGAATTAGCGGGAGGGCCTACAATGAGCAGTTCTTC | CASSGISGRAYNEQFF
TRBJ2-1 | TRBD2 | NA | TRBV11-2 | TGTGCCAGCAGCTTAGGGGGGGGACTAGGATACAATGAGCAGTTCTTC | CASSLGGGLGYNEQFF
TRBJ2-3 | TRBD2 | NA | TRBV7-2 | TGTGCCAGCAGCCCCTCCTCACTAGCGGGGCCTGGGGATACGCAGTATTTT | CASSPSSLAGPGDTQYF
TRBJ1-2 | NA | NA | TRBV18 | TGTGCCAGCTCACCCCTTGGCACAGCCGAGGGCTACACCTTC | CASSPLGTAEGYTF
TRBJ1-5 | NA | NA | TRBV2 | TGTGCCAGCAGTGAACTGAGCAATCAGCCCCAGCATTTT | CASSELSNQPQHF
TRBJ2-5 | TRBD2 | NA | TRBV3-1/TRBV3-2 | TGTGCCAGCAGCCAGCGACTAGCGGGAGGCGAGACCCAGTACTTC | CASSQRLAGGETQYF
TRBJ1-5 | NA | NA | TRBV19 | TGTGCCAGTAGTATAGTGGCGGTGACCTCCAATCAGCCCCAGCATTTT | CASSIVAVTSNQPQHF
TRBJ2-1 | TRBD2 | NA | TRBV27 | TGTGCCAGCAGTTCTCGTCCACCCCTAGCGGGAGTTGGAGAGCAGTTCTTC | CASSSRPPLAGVGEQFF
TRBJ1-2 | NA | NA | TRBV2 | TGTGCCAGCAGTGAGGTCCGAAGTAGCTATGGCTACACCTTC | CASSEVRSSYGYTF
TRBJ2-1 | NA | NA | TRBV28 | TGTGCCAGCAGTTTTACGAGTTTCTACAATGAGCAGTTCTTC | CASSFTSFYNEQFF
TRBJ1-5 | NA | NA | TRBV27 | TGTGCCAGCAGCAAACAGGGAGGGGGCAATCAGCCCCAGCATTTT | CASSKQGGGNQPQHF
TRBJ1-1 | NA | NA | TRBV5-1 | TGCGCCAGCAGCTTGGTAGCGGGCGGGGGCACTGAAGCTTTCTTT | CASSLVAGGGTEAFF
TRBJ1-2 | NA | NA | TRBV27 | TGTGCCAGCAGTTTATCGGCAGGCTATGGCTACACCTTC | CASSLSAGYGYTF
TRBJ2-3 | TRBD1 | NA | TRBV7-2 | TGTGCCAGCAGCCGCAAGAAGACCGGGACAGGGGAAACAGATACGCAGTATTTT | CASSRKKTGTGETDTQYF
TRBJ1-5 | TRBD1 | NA | TRBV19 | TGTGCCAGTAGTAGGGACAGTCTGATTCGTAGCAATCAGCCCCAGCATTTT | CASSRDSLIRSNQPQHF
TRBJ2-1 | TRBD2 | NA | TRBV3-1/TRBV3-2 | TGTGCCAGCAGCTCAACAGCGGGGCGGCACAATGAGCAGTTCTTC | CASSSTAGRHNEQFF
TRBJ2-3 | TRBD2 | NA | TRBV27 | TGTGCCAGCAGCCCCCCCGGACTAGCGGGAGTAACAGATACGCAGTATTTT | CASSPPGLAGVTDTQYF
TRBJ2-2 | TRBD1 | NA | TRBV7-9 | TGTGCCAGCAGCCCAGGACAGGGATTCGGGGAGCTGTTTTTT | CASSPGQGFGELFF
TRBJ2-1 | NA | once | TRBV20-1 | TGCAGTGCTAGTCGGGGGGACACTGGCCAGTTCTTC | CSASRGDTGQFF
TRBJ2-7 | TRBD2 | NA | TRBV4-1 | TGCGCCAGCAGCCCTCCAGCGGGGAGTAGCCCCTACGAGCAGTACTTC | CASSPPAGSSPYEQYF
TRBJ2-1 | TRBD2 | NA | TRBV7-2 | TGTGCCAGCAGCTTGACGGGAGGGCCGAATGAGCAGTTCTTC | CASSLTGGPNEQFF